This T cell receptor beta chain derives from a study of vaccination and CD4 T cells after COVID-19. Whole-study context: The post-vaccine samples came a median approximately 75 days after dose two (range 14 to 241).

The study sequenced cultured CD4+ T cell DNA using the Oncomine TCR Beta short-read assay. Using the QIAamp micro DNA kit, genomic DNA was extracted from the CD4+ T cells that had been cultured. One entry per CDR3 protein results from TCRdb running MiXCR on the PCR reads. The table lists 15,000 to 20,000 distinct CDR3 sequences, approximately 40% of them singletons. Treatment of the sample: approximately 9-day PBMC culture with coronavirus spike peptide pools or control peptides (ViraFEST assay). ViraFEST sequenced TCRs after peptide-pool expansion of antigen-specific T cells. Wells contained 1.5 million to 2.5 million PBMCs each, and these were cultured with around 10 IU/ml IL-2 and 9 to 10 ug/ml peptide pools. On this clonotype: Its antigen is unknown.

The clonotype comes from a human donor who had recovered from COVID-19. Sequenced sample: CD4+ T cells from blood, cultured in vitro.

CDR3 sequence: CASSLGTAASRNSPLHF. Written as DNA, the CDR3 is TGCGCCAGCAGCTTGGGAACGGCGGCGTCCAGGAATTCACCCCTCCACTTT. The genes are TRBV5-1 and TRBJ1-6; D is undetermined. V lost 0 bases, J lost 7 bases, and 17 bases lay in between. The CDR3 runs 17 residues. The germline gives CDR1 SGHRS, CDR2 YFSETQ.